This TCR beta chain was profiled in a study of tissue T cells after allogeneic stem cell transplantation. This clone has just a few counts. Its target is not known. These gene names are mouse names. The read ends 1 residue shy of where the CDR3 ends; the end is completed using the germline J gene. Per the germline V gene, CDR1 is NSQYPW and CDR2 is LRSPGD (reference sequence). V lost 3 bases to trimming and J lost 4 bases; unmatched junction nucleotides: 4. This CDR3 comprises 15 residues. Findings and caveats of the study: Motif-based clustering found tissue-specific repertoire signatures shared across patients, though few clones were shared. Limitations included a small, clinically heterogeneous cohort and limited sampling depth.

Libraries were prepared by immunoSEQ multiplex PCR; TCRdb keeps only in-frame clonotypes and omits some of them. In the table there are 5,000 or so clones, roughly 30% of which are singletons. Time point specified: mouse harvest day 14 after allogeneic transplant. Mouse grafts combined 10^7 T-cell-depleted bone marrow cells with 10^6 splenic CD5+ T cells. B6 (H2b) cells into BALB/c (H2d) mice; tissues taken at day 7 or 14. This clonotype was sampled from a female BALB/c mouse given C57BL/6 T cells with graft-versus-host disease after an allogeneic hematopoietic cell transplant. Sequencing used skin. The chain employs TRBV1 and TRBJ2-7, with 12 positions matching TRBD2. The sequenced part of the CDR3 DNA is TGCACCTGCAGTGCCGACTGGGGGGGCGCATATGAACAGTAC. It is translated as CTCSADWGGAYEQY. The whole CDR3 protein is CTCSADWGGAYEQYF. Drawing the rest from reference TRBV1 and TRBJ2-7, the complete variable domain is VTLLEQNPRWRLVPRGQAVNLRCILKNSQYPWMSWYQQDLQKQLQWLFTLRSPGDKEVKSLPGADYLATRVTDTELRLQVANMSQGRTLYCTCSADWGGAYEQYFGPGTRLTVL.